The 30 T cell receptor beta chains given below trace back to one sample, sequenced in a study of T cells after yellow fever vaccination. TCRdb redid the calling of the 5' RACE reads with MiXCR, one entry per CDR3 protein. This table has about 510,000 distinct CDR3 sequences, about a fifth appearing once. Sequenced here: PBMCs, sampled about 20 days after the first yellow fever vaccination. All receptors derive from a man younger than 35 who received the YFV17D yellow fever vaccine.

With regard to this clonotype: Since no conserved phenylalanine or tryptophan closes the CDR3, a read error is the likely cause. The chain employs TRBV12-3 or TRBV12-4 and TRBJ2-3; the D is unclear. There are 15 residues in the CDR3. Trimming left V 5 bases short and J 5 bases short, with 17 bases between. The CDR3 reads CASSPPGRTVDTQYS. The CDR3 DNA follows: TGTGCCAGCAGTCCCCCGGGTAGGACGGTAGATACGCAGTATTCT.

J is TRBJ2-3 and V is TRBV7-2; 10 bases map to TRBD1. Germline V CDR1 and CDR2: SGHTA, FQGNSA. J was trimmed by 5 bases and V by 5 bases; bases with no gene match: 7. The CDR3 is 15 residues long. CDR3: CASSLTGTGEDTQYF. DNA of the CDR3: TGTGCCAGCAGCCTCACCGGGACAGGGGAAGATACGCAGTATTTT.

The rearrangement joins TRBV2 to TRBJ2-2; D is undetermined. In germline, CDR1 is SNHLY, CDR2 FYNNEI. The CDR3 contains 15 residues. V gave up 6 bases and J gave up 3 bases, with 14 bases separating them. Here the CDR3 DNA reads TGTGCCAGCAGACCGAAACAGATTCACACCGGGGAGCTGTTTTTT. This sequence encodes CASRPKQIHTGELFF.

The gene calls are TRBV25-1 and TRBJ1-6; D gene uncertain. The CDR3 sequence is 13 residues long. Deletions cut 6 bases from V and 7 bases from J, with 10 bases between. CDR1 is MGHDK and CDR2 is SYGVNS in the germline V gene. CDR3 nucleotide sequence: TGTGCCAGCAGCGCGACGGAGAATTCACCCCTCCACTTT. Residues: CASSATENSPLHF.

This rearrangement joins TRBV4-1 to TRBJ1-1, with D hard to call. The germline V gene encodes CDR1 MGHRA and CDR2 YSYEKL. The CDR3 consists of 14 residues. Trimming removed 1 base at V and 2 bases at J, with 8 bases between. As DNA, the CDR3 is TGCGCCAGCAGCCAAGTTGTGGGAAACACTGAAGCTTTCTTT. It specifies CASSQVVGNTEAFF.

Only a few counts were recorded for this clonotype. V is TRBV3-1 and J is TRBJ1-1; D unresolved. Looked up from germline, CDR1 is LGHDT and CDR2 is YNNKEL (reference sequence). Trimming removed 3 bases from V and 4 bases from J, with 15 bases in between. CDR3 size: 15 residues. The CDR3 sequence: CASSQGFGWGTEAFF. Here the CDR3 DNA reads TGTGCCAGCAGCCAGGGGTTTGGGTGGGGCACTGAAGCTTTCTTT.

There are a few counts of this clonotype. The rearrangement uses TRBV6-1 and TRBJ1-1, with unresolved D. CDR1 MNHNS and CDR2 SASEGT come from the germline V gene. V lost 1 base, J lost 11 bases, and 8 bases lay in between. The CDR3 contains 11 residues. This CDR3 is CASSEVYWAFF. The CDR3, as DNA: TGTGCCAGCAGTGAAGTTTATTGGGCTTTCTTT.

This clonotype was picked up a small number of times. The DNA for the CDR3 is TGTGCCAGTACCCGGAGACTAGCGGGGGCTTTGAGCACAGATACGCAGTATTTT. Amino acids: CASTRRLAGALSTDTQYF. The chain recombines TRBV19 with TRBJ2-3, with TRBD2 matching over 12 bases. CDR1 LNHDA and CDR2 SQIVND come from the germline V gene (reference sequence). Trimming at V came to 7 bases and at J to 0 bases, leaving 11 bases not matched to a gene. The CDR3 has 18 amino acids.

This clonotype was detected a few times. J is TRBJ2-2 and V is TRBV24-1; weak D call: TRBD2 (6 bases). CDR3 size: 14 residues. CDR1 is KGHDR and CDR2 is SFDVKD in the germline V gene. Trimming removed 4 bases from V and 6 bases from J, with 11 bases in between. CDR3 in DNA: TGTGCCACCAGTGAGGGGGGAACCGCCGGGGAGCTGTTTTTT. It specifies CATSEGGTAGELFF.

There are a few counts of this clonotype. V and J are TRBV25-1 and TRBJ2-5; the D is unclear. The CDR3 covers 14 residues. Trimming removed 2 bases from V and 0 bases from J, with 7 bases in between. Germline CDR1 reads MGHDK; CDR2 reads SYGVNS. CDR3 in DNA: TGTGCCAGCAGTGAAGGGGTTTACCAAGAGACCCAGTACTTC. This gives the protein CASSEGVYQETQYF.

This clonotype was counted a few times. V usage is TRBV14 and J usage is TRBJ2-5; D unresolved. The CDR3 runs to 15 residues. In germline, CDR1 is SGHDN, CDR2 FVKESK. Trimming shortened V by 0 bases and J by 1 base, and 9 bases separated the two germline ends. This CDR3 reads CASSQDAARQETQYF. The CDR3 nucleotides are TGTGCCAGCAGCCAAGATGCGGCCCGCCAAGAGACCCAGTACTTC. The whole variable domain, remainder taken from reference TRBV14 and TRBJ2-5, is EAGVTQFPSHSVIEKGQTVTLRCDPISGHDNLYWYRRVMGKEIKFLLHFVKESKQDESGMPNNRFLAERTGGTYSTLKVQPAELEDSGVYFCASSQDAARQETQYFGPGTRLLVL.

This clonotype was recorded a few times. The chain employs TRBV28 and TRBJ2-7, with 7 bases that match TRBD1. Germline CDR1 is MDHEN and CDR2 is SYDVKM. J lost 3 bases, V lost 4 bases, and 6 bases had no gene match. This CDR3 is built from 14 residues. The CDR3 region is CASSSGQSYYEQYV. CDR3 coding DNA: TGTGCCAGCAGTTCGGGACAGAGCTACTACGAGCAGTACGTC.

This clonotype was seen a handful of times. V is TRBV10-3 and J is TRBJ1-5; D gene ambiguous. The germline CDR1 and CDR2 sequences are ENHRY and SYGVKD. V was trimmed by 0 bases and J by 1 base, leaving 1 base between them. CDR3 length equals 13 residues. CDR3 loop: CAISESSNQPQHF. CDR3 nucleotide sequence: TGTGCCATCAGTGAGTCCAGCAATCAGCCCCAGCATTTT.

This clonotype has just a few counts. The genes are TRBV11-2 and TRBJ2-3; D is undetermined. The CDR3 runs 20 residues. CDR1 is SGHAT, CDR2 FQNNGV, per germline. The ends were cut back, 0 bases at V and 0 bases at J, with 22 bases in the middle. The CDR3 loop is CASSLDPMAAWPPSTDTQYF. CDR3 DNA sequence: TGTGCCAGCAGCTTAGACCCAATGGCAGCTTGGCCCCCTAGCACAGATACGCAGTATTTT.

The rearrangement uses TRBV7-9 and TRBJ1-1; 7 nucleotides align to TRBD1. The V segment lost 2 bases and the J segment 2 bases; nucleotides outside the gene matches: 2. CDR1 SEHNR and CDR2 FQNEAQ come from the germline V gene (reference sequence). This CDR3 comprises 14 residues. The CDR3: CASSLIGGNTEAFF. The CDR3 DNA reads as TGTGCCAGCAGCTTAATAGGGGGCAACACTGAAGCTTTCTTT.

The J gene is TRBJ2-6, the V gene TRBV7-9; no definite D call. V shed 4 bases and J shed 0 bases, with 10 bases lying between them. CDR3 length equals 16 residues. Germline V lookup: CDR1 SEHNR, CDR2 FQNEAQ (reference sequence). The CDR3 region is CASSSFGNSGANVLTF. CDR3 DNA sequence: TGTGCCAGCAGCTCGTTCGGTAACTCTGGGGCCAACGTCCTGACTTTC. The entire variable domain, with the rest obtained from reference TRBV7-9 and TRBJ2-6, is as follows: DTGVSQNPRHKITKRGQNVTFRCDPISEHNRLYWYRQTLGQGPEFLTYFQNEAQLEKSRLLSDRFSAERPKGSFSTLEIQRTEQGDSAMYLCASSSFGNSGANVLTFGAGSRLTVL.

V gene TRBV6-2 or TRBV6-3 combines with J gene TRBJ1-1; D gene ambiguous. The ends were cut back, 1 base at V and 0 bases at J, with 12 bases in the middle. This CDR3 comprises 16 residues. CDR1 is MNHEY, CDR2 SVGEGT, per germline. CDR3 sequence: CASSYYTRRVNTEAFF. The CDR3 nucleotides read TGTGCCAGCAGTTACTACACCCGACGGGTGAACACTGAAGCTTTCTTT.

The J gene is TRBJ2-3, the V gene TRBV20-1; TRBD2 matches at 13 bases. The CDR3 contains 16 residues. Germline V gene data show CDR1 as DFQATT and CDR2 as SNEGSKA (reference sequence). V dropped 1 base and J dropped 6; count of bases not matched to a gene: 7. In DNA form, the CDR3 reads TGCAGTGCTAGAGTAACGGGGACTAGCGGGGCCGATACGCAGTATTTT. Translated: CSARVTGTSGADTQYF.

This clonotype has just a few counts. At one of its ends the junction is not consistent with the germline gene, which may arise from a read error. The chain joins TRBV5-6 to TRBJ1-1; D remains ambiguous. The germline gives CDR1 SGHDT, CDR2 YYEEEE. This CDR3 spans 13 amino acids. As DNA, the CDR3 is TGTGCCAGCAGCCCTACTGGGAACCCTGAAGCTTTCTTT. The encoded protein is CASSPTGNPEAFF.

This clonotype has ten or more counts. J is TRBJ1-5 and V is TRBV2; the match to TRBD1 covers 8 bases. The CDR3 extends over 13 amino acids. CDR1 SNHLY and CDR2 FYNNEI come from the germline V gene. J was trimmed by 6 bases and V by 9 bases; bases with no gene match: 7. DNA for the CDR3: TGTGCCAGTAAACCAACAGGGGGTCAGCCCCAGCATTTT. Its translation is CASKPTGGQPQHF.

This clonotype was seen a single time. The rearrangement uses TRBV20-1 and TRBJ2-1, with 9 bases that match TRBD2. Germline-derived CDR1 and CDR2 are DFQATT and SNEGSKA (reference sequence). This CDR3 spans 16 amino acids. V lost 3 bases, J lost 4 bases, and 10 bases stayed unmatched. The chain's CDR3 is CSARSSSGGSYNEQFF. CDR3 nucleotides: TGCAGTGCTAGGAGTTCCAGCGGGGGGTCGTACAATGAGCAGTTCTTC.

J is TRBJ2-7 and V is TRBV6-1; D is perhaps TRBD1 or TRBD2 (6 bases each). The germline CDR1 and CDR2 sequences are MNHNS and SASEGT. The CDR3 is 16 amino acids. V was pared by 8 bases and J by 2 bases, with 22 bases between. In DNA, the CDR3 is TGTGCCAGCGGCCGGTTAATATGGGGGGCCCCCTACGAGCAGTACTTC. Protein: CASGRLIWGAPYEQYF.

The chain is built from TRBV7-3 and TRBJ2-7; no firm D call. V lost 5 bases, J lost 5 bases, and 19 bases lay in between. The CDR3 consists of 15 residues. The germline V gene encodes CDR1 SGHTA and CDR2 FQGTGA. As DNA, the CDR3 is TGTGCCAGCAGCGCAGACGGCTTCCTGGGCGACGAGCAGTACTTC. Protein sequence: CASSADGFLGDEQYF.

This clonotype was observed once. This sequence joins TRBV5-6 and TRBJ2-3; 12 bases map to TRBD2. The CDR3 spans 14 residues. Germline CDR1 SGHDT, CDR2 YYEEEE. V gave up 3 bases and J gave up 8 bases; unmatched junction bases: 4. This CDR3 reads CASSSSGGVGTQYF. CDR3 sequence (DNA): TGTGCCAGCAGCTCTAGCGGGGGGGTGGGTACGCAGTATTTT.

This clonotype showed up just a few times. The chain recombines TRBV21-1 with TRBJ1-6; the table assigns TRBD1, which was not confirmed against the DNA. TRBV21-1 is recorded as a pseudogene. This CDR3 has 15 amino acids. CDR3 sequence reads: CASSIGQGAPSPLHF. CDR3 nucleotide sequence: TGTGCCAGCAGCATCGGACAGGGCGCTCCTTCACCCCTCCACTTT.

This clonotype has only a few counts. This chain connects TRBV18 to TRBJ2-4, with D possibly being TRBD1 (6 bases). The CDR3 consists of 15 residues. Germline CDR1 reads KGHSH; CDR2 reads LQKENI. Trimming left V 3 bases short and J 0 bases short, with 9 bases between. The CDR3 is CASSPDSLAKNIQYF. The CDR3 DNA reads TGTGCCAGCTCACCGGACAGCCTAGCCAAAAACATTCAGTACTTC. Full variable domain (remainder filled in from reference TRBV18 and TRBJ2-4): NAGVMQNPRHLVRRRGQEARLRCSPMKGHSHVYWYRQLPEEGLKFMVYLQKENIIDESGMPKERFSAEFPKEGPSILRIQQVVRGDSAAYFCASSPDSLAKNIQYFGAGTRLSVL.

V and J are TRBV9 and TRBJ1-1, with no clear D. CDR3 length: 13 amino acids. Germline-derived CDR1 and CDR2 are SGDLS and YYNGEE. Trimming stripped 2 bases from V and 1 base from J, with 6 bases between. The CDR3: CASSVYGNTEAFF. The CDR3 bases are TGTGCCAGCAGCGTGTACGGGAACACTGAAGCTTTCTTT.

The chain joins TRBV6-1 to TRBJ2-5; possible D gene TRBD1, 6 bases. The CDR3 runs to 15 residues. Trimming removed 7 bases at V and 0 bases at J, with 15 bases between. Germline V CDR1 and CDR2: MNHNS, SASEGT. CDR3 protein: CASNPGRGYQETQYF. CDR3 in DNA: TGTGCCAGCAACCCCGGAAGGGGGTACCAAGAGACCCAGTACTTC.

This clonotype was seen a handful of times. The V and J genes are TRBV7-3 and TRBJ1-1, with D possibly matching TRBD1 (6 bases). This CDR3 region has 13 residues. Germline values: CDR1 SGHTA, CDR2 FQGTGA. V was clipped by 3 bases and J by 5 bases, with 10 bases between them. For the CDR3, the DNA is TGTGCCAGCAGCTTTACAGGGATAACTGAAGCTTTCTTT. Protein sequence: CASSFTGITEAFF.

The rearrangement uses TRBV16 and TRBJ1-3; D is uncertain. V lost 5 bases and J 6 bases, leaving 8 bases between the germline ends. CDR1 is KGHSY and CDR2 is FQNENV in the germline V gene. This CDR3 region has 12 residues. CDR3 sequence: CASSTTENTIYF. Here the CDR3 DNA reads TGTGCCAGCAGCACTACGGAAAACACCATATATTTT.